The 26 T cell receptor beta chains below were found in one sample sequenced in a study of patients and donors after allogeneic stem cell transplantation. TCRdb processed the RT-PCR reads anew with MiXCR; each CDR3 protein has one entry. The data contain hundreds of thousands of distinct CDR3 sequences, 14% of them singletons. Sequencing was performed on blood, either unsorted or a sorted T cell fraction (not recorded which). The receptors derive from a human donor who was either an allogeneic HSCT recipient or a stem cell or donor lymphocyte infusion donor (not recorded which). It is not recorded whose cells these are; they may come from a transplant donor.

There are a few counts of this clonotype. The chain links TRBV10-3 to TRBJ1-6; D is ambiguous. The germline V gene encodes CDR1 ENHRY and CDR2 SYGVKD. The CDR3 has 14 amino acids. V was pared by 3 bases and J by 11 bases, with 14 bases between. The CDR3 spells CAISETVVYAPLHF. DNA for the CDR3: TGTGCCATCAGTGAAACTGTGGTTTATGCACCCCTCCACTTT.

This clonotype appeared many times. The chain employs TRBV29-1 and TRBJ2-7; 8 bases are shared with TRBD1. J gave up 3 bases and V 3 bases, and 4 bases lay outside the gene matches. Germline V gene data show CDR1 as SQVTM and CDR2 as ANQGSEA. The CDR3 covers 13 residues. CDR3 nucleotides: TGCAGCGTTGAGGGGGACAGGCGCTACGAGCAGTACTTC. Translation gives CSVEGDRRYEQYF.

This clonotype has more than one count but fewer than ten. The chain has TRBV3-1 and TRBJ2-2; D gene unclear. The CDR3 is 18 amino acids. Trimming took off 0 bases at V and 3 bases at J, with 17 bases between the two ends. In germline, CDR1 is LGHDT, CDR2 YNNKEL (reference sequence). The CDR3 DNA sequence: TGTGCCAGCAGCCAAGAAGTTGTCCGAGTCCGGGACACCGGGGAGCTGTTTTTT. Its translation is CASSQEVVRVRDTGELFF.

This clonotype was counted a few times. V and J are TRBV3-1 and TRBJ2-2; no reliable D call. This CDR3 has 14 residues. With 4 bases removed from V and 5 bases from J, the gap between germline ends came to 11 bases. Germline V gene data show CDR1 as LGHDT and CDR2 as YNNKEL (reference sequence). The CDR3 region is CASSLLLGTGELFF. In nucleotides, the CDR3 is TGTGCCAGCAGCCTCCTCCTAGGGACCGGGGAGCTGTTTTTT.

This clonotype was found a few times. The chain couples TRBV7-3 to TRBJ2-3; 14 nucleotides match TRBD2. The V gene end was trimmed by 5 bases and the J gene end by 4 bases; junction bases not matched to a gene: 11. The CDR3 runs 18 residues. CDR1 is SGHTA and CDR2 is FQGTGA in the germline V gene. The CDR3 sequence: CASSPGLAGGVRPDTQYF. As DNA, the CDR3 is TGTGCCAGCAGCCCCGGACTAGCGGGAGGAGTGAGGCCAGATACGCAGTATTTT.

This clonotype was detected many times. The V and J genes are TRBV6-1 and TRBJ1-6; 7 bases line up with TRBD1. CDR1 MNHNS and CDR2 SASEGT come from the germline V gene. The CDR3 runs to 15 residues. The V segment lost 7 bases and the J segment 7 bases; nucleotides outside the gene matches: 10. CDR3 amino acids: CASTISQGVNSPLHF. The CDR3, as DNA: TGTGCCAGCACCATAAGCCAGGGGGTCAATTCACCCCTCCACTTT.

The CDR3 protein is CASSIPSGRQFF. CDR3 in DNA: TGTGCCAGCAGTATTCCTTCGGGACGGCAGTTCTTC. The rearrangement links TRBV6-2 or TRBV6-3 to TRBJ2-1; D possibly matches TRBD1 or TRBD2 (5 bases each). The germline V gene has CDR1 MNHEY and CDR2 SVGEGT. The CDR3 loop spans 12 amino acids. The V gene lost 5 bases and the J gene lost 12 bases, with 14 bases spanning the gap.

The sample holds many counts of this clonotype. The chain uses TRBV24-1 and TRBJ2-1, with a weak D call TRBD2 (5 bases). V dropped 1 base and J dropped 5 bases, with 11 bases sitting between them. Germline V gene data show CDR1 as KGHDR and CDR2 as SFDVKD. The CDR3 extends over 15 amino acids. The CDR3 reads CATSDFEGANNEQFF. The CDR3 bases are TGTGCCACCAGTGATTTCGAGGGCGCGAACAATGAGCAGTTCTTC.

This chain connects TRBV5-1 to TRBJ2-1, with a weak D call TRBD1 (5 bases). The CDR3 is 15 amino acids. Germline loops: CDR1 SGHRS, CDR2 YFSETQ. Trimming stripped 0 bases from V and 5 bases from J, with 12 bases between. The chain's CDR3 is CASSLAGKGDNEQFF. CDR3 coding DNA: TGCGCCAGCAGCTTGGCAGGGAAAGGCGACAATGAGCAGTTCTTC. Variable domain in full (rest from reference TRBV5-1 and TRBJ2-1): KAGVTQTPRYLIKTRGQQVTLSCSPISGHRSVSWYQQTPGQGLQFLFEYFSETQRNKGNFPGRFSGRQFSNSRSEMNVSTLELGDSALYLCASSLAGKGDNEQFFGPGTRLTVL.

The sample holds many counts of this clonotype. The rearrangement uses TRBV9 and TRBJ2-7; TRBD2 matches 10 bases. V dropped 4 bases and J dropped 7; count of bases not matched to a gene: 11. In germline, CDR1 is SGDLS, CDR2 YYNGEE. CDR3 size: 15 residues. CDR3 coding DNA: TGTGCCAGCAGCCCAGAGCGGGGGGGCCTCGGGGAGCAGTACTTC. It codes for CASSPERGGLGEQYF.

The J gene is TRBJ2-2, the V gene TRBV29-1; no clear D. Trimming stripped 3 bases from V and 1 base from J, with 6 bases between. This CDR3 spans 13 amino acids. Germline CDR1 reads SQVTM; CDR2 reads ANQGSEA. In nucleotides, the CDR3 is TGCAGCGTTGATACGGGGAACACCGGGGAGCTGTTTTTT. Translation gives CSVDTGNTGELFF.

This clonotype occurred a few times. J is TRBJ1-6 and V is TRBV12-3 or TRBV12-4, with D hard to call. The CDR3 length is 14 residues. V lost 1 base to trimming and J lost 8 bases, with 9 bases between them. The CDR3 nucleotides are TGTGCCAGCAGTTTAGTTGGACCGGATTCACCCCTCCACTTT. Its translation: CASSLVGPDSPLHF.

At least ten counts were recorded for this clonotype. The rearrangement links TRBV5-5 to TRBJ1-1; 7 nucleotides match TRBD1. Looked up from germline, CDR1 is SGHKS and CDR2 is YYEKEE (reference sequence). The CDR3 contains 15 residues. V dropped 0 bases and J dropped 1; count of bases not matched to a gene: 3. The chain's CDR3 is CASSLVGQTNTEAFF. Here the CDR3 DNA reads TGTGCCAGCAGCTTGGTGGGACAGACGAACACTGAAGCTTTCTTT. Full variable domain (remainder filled in from reference TRBV5-5 and TRBJ1-1): DAGVTQSPTHLIKTRGQQVTLRCSPISGHKSVSWYQQVLGQGPQFIFQYYEKEERGRGNFPDRFSARQFPNYSSELNVNALLLGDSALYLCASSLVGQTNTEAFFGQGTRLTVV.

The J gene is TRBJ2-3, the V gene TRBV28; 9 bases line up with TRBD1. V trimming: 6 bases; J trimming: 4 bases; junction bases outside the gene matches: 8. This CDR3 comprises 15 residues. The germline V gene has CDR1 MDHEN and CDR2 SYDVKM. The CDR3 nucleotides read TGTGCCAGCAGCTCTTCCGGGACAGGGCCAGATACGCAGTATTTT. Translated: CASSSSGTGPDTQYF. The full variable domain, completed using reference TRBV28 and TRBJ2-3, is DVKVTQSSRYLVKRTGEKVFLECVQDMDHENMFWYRQDPGLGLRLIYFSYDVKMKEKGDIPEGYSVSREKKERFSLILESASTNQTSMYLCASSSSGTGPDTQYFGPGTRLTVL.

This clonotype has at least ten counts. The chain has TRBV12-3 or TRBV12-4 and TRBJ2-1, with D possibly matching TRBD2 (6 bases). V lost 3 bases, J lost 7 bases, and 13 bases lay in between. This CDR3 has 14 amino acids. As DNA, the CDR3 is TGTGCCAGCAGTTTTGGGGGAGGATTGAATGAGCAGTTCTTC. This codes for CASSFGGGLNEQFF.

This chain joins TRBV7-2 and TRBJ2-1, with TRBD2 identical over 11 bases. The CDR3 sequence is 16 residues long. V lost 5 bases and J lost 5; bases outside the gene matches: 8. Germline V gene sequence: CDR1 SGHTA, CDR2 FQGNSA. CDR3 DNA sequence: TGTGCCAGCAGCGCCCTATTGACTAGCGGGGACAATGAGCAGTTCTTC. Encoded protein: CASSALLTSGDNEQFF.

This clonotype was detected many times. This chain links TRBV12-3 or TRBV12-4 with TRBJ1-1; D is unclear. V lost 2 bases to trimming and J lost 1 base, with 8 bases between them. There are 14 residues in the CDR3. The CDR3 nucleotides read TGTGCCAGCAGTTTACACCTTAGGAACACTGAAGCTTTCTTT. The encoded protein is CASSLHLRNTEAFF.

V usage is TRBV20-1 and J usage is TRBJ2-1; perhaps TRBD2 as D (6 bases). Germline lookup yields CDR1 DFQATT and CDR2 SNEGSKA (reference sequence). The CDR3 spans 17 residues. V was cut by 5 bases and J by 6 bases, with 26 bases left in between. The chain's CDR3 is CSARHLTGTAFRNEQFF. The CDR3 nucleotides are TGCAGTGCTCGCCACCTTACCGGGACTGCATTTCGCAATGAGCAGTTCTTC.

The chain combines TRBV5-8 with TRBJ2-3, with 7 positions matching TRBD2. Unmatched junction bases numbered 8, after V lost 4 bases and J lost 0 bases. Germline CDR1 SGHTS, CDR2 YDEGEE. CDR3 length: 16 residues. The CDR3 region has the DNA TGTGCCAGCAGCCCCAGACTAGCAGGCAGCACAGATACGCAGTATTTT. It is translated as CASSPRLAGSTDTQYF.

This clonotype was found many times. This chain connects TRBV5-1 to TRBJ2-5; perhaps D is TRBD1 or TRBD2 (5 bases each). The length of the CDR3 is 16 residues. From germline, CDR1 is SGHRS and CDR2 YFSETQ. Trimming cost V 1 base and J 7 bases, with 20 bases left between them. The CDR3 DNA is TGCGCCAGCAGCTTGACGGGAAGGGGATCCGCGGGGACCCAGTACTTC. Translated: CASSLTGRGSAGTQYF.

This clonotype has only a few counts. The chain combines TRBV7-2 with TRBJ2-1; TRBD2 aligns across 10 bases. This CDR3 is built from 15 residues. With V trimmed by 2 bases and J by 3 bases, 1 base remained unmatched. Germline V gene sequence: CDR1 SGHTA, CDR2 FQGNSA. CDR3: CASSLTSGVYNEQFF. The CDR3 coding sequence is TGTGCCAGCAGCTTAACTAGCGGGGTCTACAATGAGCAGTTCTTC.

This chain links TRBV12-3 or TRBV12-4 with TRBJ2-2; unclear D gene. Between the trimmed V and J ends, which lost 2 bases and 10 bases, there was a span of 5 bases. This CDR3 has 11 residues. CDR3 loop: CASSLQKELFF. In DNA form, the CDR3 reads TGTGCCAGCAGTTTACAGAAGGAGCTGTTTTTT.

This clonotype was counted at least ten times. The chain recombines TRBV11-2 with TRBJ1-2; 10 bases fit TRBD1. V shed 4 bases, J shed 1 base, and the junction held 0 bases outside the gene matches. Germline V CDR1 and CDR2: SGHAT, FQNNGV. This CDR3 has 14 residues. The DNA of the CDR3 is TGTGCCAGCAGCTGGACAGGGGGTAACTATGGCTACACCTTC. Protein sequence: CASSWTGGNYGYTF.

The sample holds a few counts of this clonotype. The chain has TRBV4-1 and TRBJ2-2, with a weak D call TRBD1 (7 bases). The CDR3 sequence is 18 residues long. V shed 2 bases and J shed 0 bases, with 16 bases lying between them. Germline values: CDR1 MGHRA, CDR2 YSYEKL. The CDR3 region has the DNA TGCGCCAGCAGCCAACGGGGCGGGACAGCCCCGAACACCGGGGAGCTGTTTTTT. The encoded protein is CASSQRGGTAPNTGELFF.

V gene TRBV7-2 combines with J gene TRBJ2-3, with D perhaps being TRBD1 or TRBD2 (5 bases each). The CDR3 has 12 amino acids. Trimming removed 6 bases from V and 9 bases from J, with 13 bases in between. CDR1 is SGHTA and CDR2 is FQGNSA in the germline V gene. In nucleotides, the CDR3 is TGTGCCAGCAGACCACCGGGACCGACGCAGTATTTT. Its protein is CASRPPGPTQYF.

Ten or more counts support this clonotype. This chain uses TRBV5-1 with TRBJ2-3, with TRBD2 identical over 16 bases. Trimming at V came to 4 bases and at J to 9 bases, leaving 8 bases not matched to a gene. The CDR3 contains 16 residues. Germline CDR1 is SGHRS and CDR2 is YFSETQ. Written as DNA, the CDR3 is TGCGCCAGCAGCCCACGATTGGGACTAGCGGGAGGGACGCAGTATTTT. The encoded protein is CASSPRLGLAGGTQYF.